A selection of T cell receptor beta chains follows, all from one sample in a study of T-cell memory formation after mild COVID-19. Each CDR3 protein gets one entry after TCRdb re-called the 5' RACE reads with MiXCR. Here the sample spans 200,000 to 300,000 distinct CDR3 sequences, 15% being singletons. Sequencing used PBMCs or a T cell subset sorted from them (not recorded which). The receptor set was obtained from an adult woman who had mild COVID-19 (a few samples of this study predate the infection). Cell type and time point are not known. Both conserved end residues are part of each CDR3. A D gene is named only where the DNA matches it firmly. Clone size is stated in some rows and not others, as once, few, many or a class when expanded.

clone_size j_call v_call d_call cdr3_nt cdr3_aa
few TRBJ1-5 TRBV6-5 - TGTGCCAGCAGTGGGGAGGGATTATTCCATCAGCCCCAGCATTTT CASSGEGLFHQPQHF
few TRBJ2-1 TRBV7-9 - TGTGCCAGCAGCTCAAGACCGCCCGATTTTTACAATGAGCAGTTCTTC CASSSRPPDFYNEQFF
- TRBJ2-1 TRBV7-3 - TGTGCCAGCAGCTTAACTAGCGGTGGGAATGAGCAGTTCTTC CASSLTSGGNEQFF
few TRBJ2-1 TRBV10-3 TRBD1 TGTGCCATCAGTAAGACAGGGTACGATGAGCAGTTCTTC CAISKTGYDEQFF
- TRBJ2-5 TRBV4-2 - TGTGCCAGCAGCCAAGAAAGGGGGGAGACCCAGTACTTC CASSQERGETQYF
- TRBJ2-3 TRBV5-5 - TGTGCCAGCAGCCTCCCTGTGCGCGGGGGCCTATCCACTAGCACAGATACGCAGTATTTT CASSLPVRGGLSTSTDTQYF
few TRBJ2-3 TRBV6-2/TRBV6-3 TRBD1 TGTGCCAGCAGTGAGGGACAGCCTGGCGCAGATACGCAGTATTTT CASSEGQPGADTQYF
- TRBJ2-3 TRBV7-9 - TGTAGCCGGGGGCACGGCACAGATACGCAGTATTTT CSRGHGTDTQYF
few TRBJ2-3 TRBV19 TRBD2 TGTGCCAGTAGGCCACGCGGGGGGGCCACAGATACGCAGTATTTT CASRPRGGATDTQYF
few TRBJ1-1 TRBV14 - TGTGCCAGCAGCCAACGGGGGGGGCAAACTGAAGCTTTCTTT CASSQRGGQTEAFF
few TRBJ1-2 TRBV29-1 TRBD1 TGCAGCGCTAGCCCGGGACAGGGTAATGGCTACACCTTC CSASPGQGNGYTF
- TRBJ1-2 TRBV9 TRBD1 TGTGCCAGCAGCCAGGGGGGACAGAGCTATGGCTACACCTTC CASSQGGQSYGYTF
- TRBJ2-5 TRBV5-1 TRBD2 TGCGCCAGCAGCTTGGGCGAACTAGCGGGAGTGGAGACCCAGTACTTC CASSLGELAGVETQYF
- TRBJ2-1 TRBV20-1 - TGCAGTGCCCACAGGAACAATGAGCAGTTCTTC CSAHRNNEQFF
many TRBJ1-5 TRBV9 - TGTGCCAGCAGCGTAAGCCCCTATAGCAATCAGCCCCAGCATTTT CASSVSPYSNQPQHF
- TRBJ2-3 TRBV12-1 - TGTGCCACCTGGCCGGGGCTAGCGGGGACCACAGATACGCAGTATTTT CATWPGLAGTTDTQYF
- TRBJ2-7 TRBV20-1 TRBD2 TGCAGTGCTAGGGATGCCGGGACTAGCCACGAGCAGTACTTC CSARDAGTSHEQYF
few TRBJ1-1 TRBV6-6 TRBD1 TGTGCCAGCAGTCACTTGGACAGGGGGGGCACTGAAGCTTTCTTT CASSHLDRGGTEAFF
- TRBJ1-1 TRBV20-1 TRBD1 TGCAGTGCTAGAGACAGGGGGCCCAACACTGAAGCTTTCTTT CSARDRGPNTEAFF
- TRBJ1-5 TRBV29-1 - TGCAGCGTTGAGTTGGCAGGGGTTAGCAATCAGCCCCAGCATTTT CSVELAGVSNQPQHF
- TRBJ1-1 TRBV4-2 TRBD1 TGTGCCAGCAGCCAAGAGGGTTCAGGGGGTGGTGAAGCTTTCTTT CASSQEGSGGGEAFF
- TRBJ2-1 TRBV6-5 TRBD2 TGTGCCAGCAGAGTTAGCGGGAGGGCCCTCAGCAATGAGCAGTTCTTC CASRVSGRALSNEQFF
- TRBJ2-3 TRBV27 - TGTGCCAGCAGTCCCCGACAGCTGGCAGATACGCAGTATTTT CASSPRQLADTQYF
- TRBJ1-1 TRBV6-2/TRBV6-3 - TGTGCCAGCAGTTACGAGCCCGTAACAGGAATGAACACTGAAGCTTTCTTT CASSYEPVTGMNTEAFF
many TRBJ2-3 TRBV7-8 TRBD2 TGTGCCAGCAGCTTTACTAGCGGGGGGAGTGCAGATACGCAGTATTTT CASSFTSGGSADTQYF
few TRBJ2-7 TRBV5-1 - TGCGCCAGCAGCTCCTACTCCTACGAGCAGTACTTC CASSSYSYEQYF
- TRBJ2-5 TRBV6-5 TRBD2 TGTGCCAGCAGCCAAGAGGGGACTAGCTTCGGTGAGACCCAGTACTTC CASSQEGTSFGETQYF
- TRBJ1-2 TRBV30 - TGTGCCTGGAGGGTTAGGGAGACTGGCTACACCTTC CAWRVRETGYTF
few TRBJ1-2 TRBV3-1 - TGTGCCAGCAGCCAAGTGGGCGCCCGGAGAAGCTACACCTTC CASSQVGARRSYTF